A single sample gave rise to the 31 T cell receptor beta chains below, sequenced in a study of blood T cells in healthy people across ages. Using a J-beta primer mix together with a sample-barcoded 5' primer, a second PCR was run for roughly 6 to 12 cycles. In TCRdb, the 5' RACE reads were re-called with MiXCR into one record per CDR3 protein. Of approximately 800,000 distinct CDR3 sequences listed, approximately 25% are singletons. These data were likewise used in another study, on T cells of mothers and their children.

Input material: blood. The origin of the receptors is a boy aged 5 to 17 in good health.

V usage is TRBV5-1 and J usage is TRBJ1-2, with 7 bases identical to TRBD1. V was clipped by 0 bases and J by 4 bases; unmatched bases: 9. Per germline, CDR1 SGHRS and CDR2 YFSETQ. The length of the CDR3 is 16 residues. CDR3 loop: CASSLAEDRPSYGYTF. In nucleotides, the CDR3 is TGCGCCAGCAGCTTGGCGGAGGACAGGCCTTCCTATGGCTACACCTTC.

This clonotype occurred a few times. This chain's CDR3 is CASSVVPGRRDEQYF. DNA for the CDR3: TGTGCCAGCAGCGTAGTGCCCGGGAGGCGGGACGAGCAGTACTTC. The chain uses TRBV9 and TRBJ2-5; 7 nucleotides agree with TRBD2. The end of the DNA is better explained by TRBJ2-7, so the J call may be wrong. The CDR3 consists of 15 residues. Germline CDR1 reads SGDLS; CDR2 reads YYNGEE.

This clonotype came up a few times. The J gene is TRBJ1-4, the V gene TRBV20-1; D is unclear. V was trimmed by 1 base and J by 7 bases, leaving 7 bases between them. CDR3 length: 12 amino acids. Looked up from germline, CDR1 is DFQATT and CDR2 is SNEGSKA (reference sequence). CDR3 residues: CSARVGSEKLFF. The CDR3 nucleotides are TGCAGTGCTAGAGTGGGGAGTGAAAAACTGTTTTTT.

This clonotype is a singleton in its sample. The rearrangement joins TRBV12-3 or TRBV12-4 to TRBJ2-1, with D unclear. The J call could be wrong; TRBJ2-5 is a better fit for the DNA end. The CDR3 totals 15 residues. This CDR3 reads CASSLRAANKETQYF. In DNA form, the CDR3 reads TGTGCCAGCAGTTTAAGGGCAGCCAATAAAGAGACCCAGTACTTC.

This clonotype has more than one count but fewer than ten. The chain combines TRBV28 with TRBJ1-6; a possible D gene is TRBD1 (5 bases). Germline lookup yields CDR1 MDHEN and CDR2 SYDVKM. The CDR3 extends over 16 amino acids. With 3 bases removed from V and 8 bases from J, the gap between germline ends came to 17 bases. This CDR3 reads CASSFQLGIGDSPLHF. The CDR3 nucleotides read TGTGCCAGCAGTTTCCAGCTGGGGATAGGGGATTCACCCCTCCACTTT.

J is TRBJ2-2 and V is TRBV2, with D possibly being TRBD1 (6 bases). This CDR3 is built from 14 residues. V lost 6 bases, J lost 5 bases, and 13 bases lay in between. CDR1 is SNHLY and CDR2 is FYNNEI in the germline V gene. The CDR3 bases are TGTGCCAGCAGGGCGACAGGAAAAACCGGGGAGCTGTTTTTT. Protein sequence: CASRATGKTGELFF.

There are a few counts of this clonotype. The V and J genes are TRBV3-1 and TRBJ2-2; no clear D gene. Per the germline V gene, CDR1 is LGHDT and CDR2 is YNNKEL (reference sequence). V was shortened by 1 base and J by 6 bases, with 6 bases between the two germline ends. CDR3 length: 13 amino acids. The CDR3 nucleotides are TGTGCCAGCAGCCAAGCGGCCTCCGGGGAGCTGTTTTTT. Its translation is CASSQAASGELFF.

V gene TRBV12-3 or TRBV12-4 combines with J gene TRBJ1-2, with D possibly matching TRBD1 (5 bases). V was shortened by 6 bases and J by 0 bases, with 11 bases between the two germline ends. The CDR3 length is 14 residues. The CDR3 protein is CASSLQVANYGYTF. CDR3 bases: TGTGCCAGCAGCCTACAGGTTGCTAACTATGGCTACACCTTC.

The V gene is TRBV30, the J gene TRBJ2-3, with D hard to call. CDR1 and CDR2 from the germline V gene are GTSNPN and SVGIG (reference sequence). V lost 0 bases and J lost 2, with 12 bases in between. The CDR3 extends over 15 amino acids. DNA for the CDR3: TGTGCCTGGAGTGTAGGCAGGAGCATCACAGATACGCAGTATTTT. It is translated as CAWSVGRSITDTQYF.

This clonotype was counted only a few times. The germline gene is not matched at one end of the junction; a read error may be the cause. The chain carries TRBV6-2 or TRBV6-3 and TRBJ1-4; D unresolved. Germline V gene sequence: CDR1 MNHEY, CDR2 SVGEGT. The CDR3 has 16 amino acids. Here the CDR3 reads CASSYTAAWANEKLFF. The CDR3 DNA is TGTGCCAGCAGTTACACCGCGGCGTGGGCTAATGAGAAACTGTTTTTT.

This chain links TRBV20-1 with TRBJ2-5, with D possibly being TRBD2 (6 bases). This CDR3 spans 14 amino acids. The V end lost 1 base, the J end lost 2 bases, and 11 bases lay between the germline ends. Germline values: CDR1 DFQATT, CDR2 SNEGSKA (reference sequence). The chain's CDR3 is CSARVPGAQETQYF. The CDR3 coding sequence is TGCAGTGCTAGAGTACCGGGAGCACAAGAGACCCAGTACTTC.

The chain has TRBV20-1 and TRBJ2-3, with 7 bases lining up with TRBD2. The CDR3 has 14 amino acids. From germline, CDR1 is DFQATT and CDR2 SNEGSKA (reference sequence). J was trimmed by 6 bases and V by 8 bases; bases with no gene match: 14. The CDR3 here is CSQMRGYSMDTQYF. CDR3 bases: TGCAGTCAGATGCGGGGGTATTCTATGGATACGCAGTATTTT.

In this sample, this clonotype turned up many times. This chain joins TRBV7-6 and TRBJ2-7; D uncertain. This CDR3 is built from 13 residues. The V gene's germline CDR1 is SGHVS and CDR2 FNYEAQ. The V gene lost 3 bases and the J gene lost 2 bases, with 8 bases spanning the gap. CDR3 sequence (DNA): TGTGCCAGCAGCTTGGCTGATACCTACGAGCAGTACTTC. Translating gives CASSLADTYEQYF.

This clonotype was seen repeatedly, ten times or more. The CDR3 sequence: CASSQPQAFNRGGQETQYF. In DNA, the CDR3 is TGCGCCAGCAGCCAACCCCAAGCGTTTAACAGGGGGGGGCAAGAGACCCAGTACTTC. The V call is TRBV4-1, the J call TRBJ2-5; possibly TRBD1 for D (8 bases). CDR1 MGHRA and CDR2 YSYEKL come from the germline V gene. The CDR3 runs 19 residues. With 2 bases removed from V and 2 bases from J, the gap between germline ends came to 24 bases.

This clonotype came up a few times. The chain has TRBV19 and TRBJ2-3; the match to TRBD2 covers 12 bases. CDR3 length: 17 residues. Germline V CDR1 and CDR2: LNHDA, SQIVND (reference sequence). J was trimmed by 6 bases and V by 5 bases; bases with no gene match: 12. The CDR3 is CASSQTSGGSKSDTQYF. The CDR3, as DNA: TGTGCCAGTAGTCAGACTAGCGGGGGTTCTAAGAGCGATACGCAGTATTTT.

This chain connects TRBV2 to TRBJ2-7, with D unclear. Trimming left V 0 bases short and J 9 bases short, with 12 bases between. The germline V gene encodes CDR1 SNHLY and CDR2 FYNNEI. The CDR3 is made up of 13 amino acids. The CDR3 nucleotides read TGTGCCAGCAGTGAAGCAGGATGGACGGTGCAGTACTTC. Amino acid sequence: CASSEAGWTVQYF.

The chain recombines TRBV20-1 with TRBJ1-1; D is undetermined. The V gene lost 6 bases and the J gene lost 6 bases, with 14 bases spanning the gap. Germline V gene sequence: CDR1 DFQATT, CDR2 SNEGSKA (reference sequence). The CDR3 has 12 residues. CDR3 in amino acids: CSAARSTAEAFF. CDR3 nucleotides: TGCAGTGCCGCACGAAGTACCGCTGAAGCTTTCTTT.

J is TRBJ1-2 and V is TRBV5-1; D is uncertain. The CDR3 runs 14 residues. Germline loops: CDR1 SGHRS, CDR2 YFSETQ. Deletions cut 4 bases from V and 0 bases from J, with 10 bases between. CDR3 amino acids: CASSKDGANYGYTF. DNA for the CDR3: TGCGCCAGCAGCAAGGACGGGGCTAACTATGGCTACACCTTC.

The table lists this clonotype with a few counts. This chain's CDR3 is CASSLGASNTEAFF. The CDR3 DNA reads TGCGCCAGCAGCTTGGGGGCTTCCAACACTGAAGCTTTCTTT. The chain carries TRBV5-1 and TRBJ1-1; D is undetermined. The CDR3 consists of 14 residues. Trimming cost V 0 bases and J 2 bases, with 8 bases left between them. CDR1 SGHRS and CDR2 YFSETQ come from the germline V gene.

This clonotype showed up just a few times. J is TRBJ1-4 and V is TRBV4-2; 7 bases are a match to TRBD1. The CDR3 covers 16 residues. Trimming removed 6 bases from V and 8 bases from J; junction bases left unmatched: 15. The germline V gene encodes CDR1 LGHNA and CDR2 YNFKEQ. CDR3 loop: CASRPPNRGTEEKLFF. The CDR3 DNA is TGTGCCAGCAGACCTCCAAACAGGGGAACGGAGGAAAAACTGTTTTTT.

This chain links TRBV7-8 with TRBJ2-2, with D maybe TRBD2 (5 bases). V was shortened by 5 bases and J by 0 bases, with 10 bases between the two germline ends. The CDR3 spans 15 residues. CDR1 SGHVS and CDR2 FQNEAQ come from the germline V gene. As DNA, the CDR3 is TGTGCCAGCAGCCGGACTCTGCCGAACACCGGGGAGCTGTTTTTT. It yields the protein CASSRTLPNTGELFF.

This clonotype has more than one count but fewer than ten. The CDR3 sequence: CASSYSGAVNQETQYF. Written as DNA, the CDR3 is TGTGCCAGCAGTTACTCGGGGGCCGTCAACCAAGAGACCCAGTACTTC. The chain employs TRBV6-5 and TRBJ2-5; perhaps TRBD1 as D (6 bases). V lost 0 bases and J 0 bases, leaving 11 bases between the germline ends. The length of the CDR3 is 16 residues. Looked up from germline, CDR1 is MNHEY and CDR2 is SVGAGI.

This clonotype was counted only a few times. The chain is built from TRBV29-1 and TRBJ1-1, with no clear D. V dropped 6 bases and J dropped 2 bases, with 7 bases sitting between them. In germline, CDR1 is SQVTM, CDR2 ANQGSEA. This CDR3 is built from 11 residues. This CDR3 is CSVQLNTEAFF. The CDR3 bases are TGCAGCGTACAATTAAACACTGAAGCTTTCTTT. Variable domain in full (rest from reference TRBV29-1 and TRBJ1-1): SAVISQKPSRDICQRGTSLTIQCQVDSQVTMMFWYRQQPGQSLTLIATANQGSEATYESGFVIDKFPISRPNLTFSTLTVSNMSPEDSSIYLCSVQLNTEAFFGQGTRLTVV.

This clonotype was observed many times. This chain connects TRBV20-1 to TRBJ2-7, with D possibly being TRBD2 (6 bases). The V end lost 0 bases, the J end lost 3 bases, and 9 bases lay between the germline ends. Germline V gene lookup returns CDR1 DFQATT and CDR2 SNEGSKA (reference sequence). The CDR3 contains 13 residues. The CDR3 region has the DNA TGCAGTGCTAGAGATGCGGGATTCTACGAGCAGTACTTC. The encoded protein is CSARDAGFYEQYF.

CDR3 coding DNA: TGCGCCAGCAGCTTGGCCTTTCATGATTCGGAGACCCAGTACTTC. This sequence encodes CASSLAFHDSETQYF. The chain carries TRBV5-1 and TRBJ2-5, with D unresolved. The CDR3 extends over 15 amino acids. Trimming pared 0 bases from V and 5 bases from J, leaving 14 bases between. The germline V gene has CDR1 SGHRS and CDR2 YFSETQ.

The CDR3 spells CASSLYRVKGETQYF. The CDR3 DNA sequence: TGTGCCAGCAGTTTATATCGGGTGAAGGGAGAGACCCAGTACTTC. V and J are TRBV28 and TRBJ2-5; D is unclear. Trimming removed 1 base at V and 4 bases at J, with 13 bases between. The CDR3 sequence is 15 residues long. The V gene's germline CDR1 is MDHEN and CDR2 SYDVKM.

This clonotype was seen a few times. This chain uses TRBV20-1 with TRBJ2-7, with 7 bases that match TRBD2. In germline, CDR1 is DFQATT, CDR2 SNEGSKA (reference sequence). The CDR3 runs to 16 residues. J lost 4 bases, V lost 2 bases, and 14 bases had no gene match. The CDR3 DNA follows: TGCAGTGCTAGATCGCCGTTGGCGGGAGAACTATACGAGCAGTACTTC. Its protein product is CSARSPLAGELYEQYF.

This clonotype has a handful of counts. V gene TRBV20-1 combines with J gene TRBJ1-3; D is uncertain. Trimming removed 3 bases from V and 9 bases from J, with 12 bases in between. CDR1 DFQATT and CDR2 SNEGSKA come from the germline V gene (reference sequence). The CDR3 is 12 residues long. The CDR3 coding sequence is TGCAGTGCTAGGCTATTACCTAGCACCATATATTTT. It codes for CSARLLPSTIYF.

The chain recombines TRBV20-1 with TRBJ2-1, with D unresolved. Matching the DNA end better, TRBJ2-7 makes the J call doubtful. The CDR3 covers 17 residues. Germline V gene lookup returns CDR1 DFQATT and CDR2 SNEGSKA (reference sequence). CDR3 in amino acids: CSARPRTKENRVYEQYF. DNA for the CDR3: TGCAGTGCTAGACCTAGGACGAAGGAGAATCGGGTCTACGAGCAGTACTTC.

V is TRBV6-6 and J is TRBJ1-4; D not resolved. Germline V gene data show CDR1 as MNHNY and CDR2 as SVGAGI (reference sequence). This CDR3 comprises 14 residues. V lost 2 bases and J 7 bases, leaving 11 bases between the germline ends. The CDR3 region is CASSYATTGEKLFF. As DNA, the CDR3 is TGTGCCAGCAGTTACGCGACAACGGGTGAAAAACTGTTTTTT.

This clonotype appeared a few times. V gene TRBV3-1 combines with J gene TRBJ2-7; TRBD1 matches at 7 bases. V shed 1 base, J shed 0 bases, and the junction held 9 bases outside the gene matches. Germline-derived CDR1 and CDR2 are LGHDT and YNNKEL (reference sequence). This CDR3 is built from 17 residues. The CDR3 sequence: CASSQGPSTGNSYEQYF. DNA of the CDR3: TGTGCCAGCAGCCAAGGCCCCTCGACAGGGAACTCCTACGAGCAGTACTTC.